This T cell receptor (beta chain) derives from a study of prognosis after radiotherapy for stage I lung cancer. Study-wide results and caveats: Lower values of Shannon entropy after stereotactic body radiation therapy were seen in patients who developed distant metastases. The question of whether the expanded TCR clones were tumor-specific was not determined.

Genomic DNA served as the source from which two-round multiplex PCR generated TCR beta CDR3 amplicons. Gene-specific TRBV and TRBJ primers were used in PCR round one. A single record per CDR3 protein comes from TCRdb applying MiXCR to the multiplex PCR reads. Of roughly 14,000 distinct CDR3 sequences listed, 25% to 30% are singletons. This clonotype is termed medium-sized. The antigen remains undetermined. The CDR3 extends over 14 amino acids. Germline V CDR1 and CDR2: MDHEN, SYDVKM. J was trimmed by 8 bases and V by 5 bases; bases with no gene match: 8. V gene TRBV28 combines with J gene TRBJ1-5, with 8 bases matching TRBD1. Sequenced here: PBMCs, sampled before or after stereotactic body radiation therapy (not recorded which). This sequence originates from a donor aged 50 or older with non-small cell lung cancer. The CDR3 nucleotides are TGTGCCAGCAGTCCTCGACAGGGGTGGGAGCCCCAGCATTTT. This sequence encodes CASSPRQGWEPQHF. Looking up the rest from reference TRBV28 and TRBJ1-5 gives the full variable domain: DVKVTQSSRYLVKRTGEKVFLECVQDMDHENMFWYRQDPGLGLRLIYFSYDVKMKEKGDIPEGYSVSREKKERFSLILESASTNQTSMYLCASSPRQGWEPQHFGDGTRLSIL.